The subject of this entry is one T cell receptor beta chain. What it binds is unknown. Germline V gives CDR1 LNHNV, CDR2 YYDKDF (reference sequence). Between the trimmed V and J ends, which lost 11 bases and 6 bases, there was a span of 17 bases. This CDR3 is built from 13 residues. This entry belongs to a study of cytomegalovirus exposure and HLA in healthy donors. Study information: Earlier work reported 110 million or so unique TCR beta sequences from 170 million or so T cells. The study's findings and limits: An analysis that was carried out later associated about 17,000 TCR beta sequences with HLA alleles at 0.05 false discovery rate. CMV serostatus was the sole immune exposure data available.

PCR involved 60 Vbeta and 13 Jbeta primers. TCRdb's table, derived via immunoSEQ multiplex PCR, lists solely in-frame clones and lacks some. Recorded here are some 96,000 clones; the top ten clones represent 3% to 4%. This TCR was sampled from a woman in her thirties in good health and CMV-seronegative. The sequenced sample was PBMCs. The chain couples TRBV15 to TRBJ1-5; a possible D gene is TRBD1 (5 bases). The CDR3 region has the DNA TGTGCCTCGGCTTTTGGGGGGGGTCAGCCCCAGCATTTT. Translated: CASAFGGGQPQHF. The full variable domain, in which reference TRBV15 and TRBJ1-5 provide the parts outside the CDR3, is DAMVIQNPRYQVTQFGKPVTLSCSQTLNHNVMYWYQQKSSQAPKLLFHYYDKDFNNEADTPDNFQSRRPNTSFCFLDIRSPGLGDTAMYLCASAFGGGQPQHFGDGTRLSIL.